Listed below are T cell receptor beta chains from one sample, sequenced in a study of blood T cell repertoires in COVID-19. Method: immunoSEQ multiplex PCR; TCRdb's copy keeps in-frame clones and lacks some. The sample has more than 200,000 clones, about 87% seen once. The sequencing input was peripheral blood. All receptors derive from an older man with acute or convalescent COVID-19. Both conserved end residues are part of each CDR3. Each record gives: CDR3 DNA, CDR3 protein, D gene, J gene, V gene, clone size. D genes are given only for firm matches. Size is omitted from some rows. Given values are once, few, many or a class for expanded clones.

cdr3_nt: TGTGCCAGCAGCCAGGCTAGCGGGGCCCAAGATACGCAGTATTTT
cdr3_aa: CASSQASGAQDTQYF
d_call: TRBD2
j_call: TRBJ2-3
v_call: TRBV4-2
clone_size: -

cdr3_nt: TGTGCCAGCAATAGCTTTCGGGGCTACGAGCAGTACTTC
cdr3_aa: CASNSFRGYEQYF
d_call: -
j_call: TRBJ2-7
v_call: TRBV28
clone_size: -

cdr3_nt: TGTGCCAGCAGCCTCGGCCTGGGACAGATAAATCAGCCCCAGCATTTT
cdr3_aa: CASSLGLGQINQPQHF
d_call: TRBD1
j_call: TRBJ1-5
v_call: TRBV3-1/TRBV3-2
clone_size: -

cdr3_nt: TGTGCCAGCAGTGAAAGGGGCGGAATTCCCTATGGCTACACCTTC
cdr3_aa: CASSERGGIPYGYTF
d_call: -
j_call: TRBJ1-2
v_call: TRBV6-1
clone_size: -

cdr3_nt: TGTGCCAGTAGTATGGGCGGGGAATCCAAGACCCAGTACTTC
cdr3_aa: CASSMGGESKTQYF
d_call: -
j_call: TRBJ2-5
v_call: TRBV19
clone_size: -

cdr3_nt: TGTGCCAGCAGCCAGAGGGGGGGGAGCTATGGCTACACCTTC
cdr3_aa: CASSQRGGSYGYTF
d_call: -
j_call: TRBJ1-2
v_call: TRBV25-1
clone_size: -

cdr3_nt: TGTGCCAGCAGCTACCCAGGGGGGGAGACCCAGTACTTC
cdr3_aa: CASSYPGGETQYF
d_call: -
j_call: TRBJ2-5
v_call: TRBV5-5
clone_size: -

cdr3_nt: TGTGCCAGCAGTTACTCAGGGGGGGGCGTCTACGAGCAGTACTTC
cdr3_aa: CASSYSGGGVYEQYF
d_call: -
j_call: TRBJ2-7
v_call: TRBV6-5
clone_size: -

cdr3_nt: TGTGCCAGCAGCGCCAGGACTAGCGTACTCCTGAGTGAGCAGTTCTTC
cdr3_aa: CASSARTSVLLSEQFF
d_call: TRBD2
j_call: TRBJ2-1
v_call: TRBV9
clone_size: few

cdr3_nt: TGTGCCAGCAGCCCTTCGGGACAAGCCTACGAGCAGTACTTC
cdr3_aa: CASSPSGQAYEQYF
d_call: -
j_call: TRBJ2-7
v_call: TRBV3-1/TRBV3-2
clone_size: -

cdr3_nt: TGCGCCAGCAGCCCGAGGGGGCAAGAGACCCAGTACTTC
cdr3_aa: CASSPRGQETQYF
d_call: -
j_call: TRBJ2-5
v_call: TRBV5-1
clone_size: -

cdr3_nt: TGTGCCAGCAGCTTAGACGGTCAGCCCCAGCATTTT
cdr3_aa: CASSLDGQPQHF
d_call: -
j_call: TRBJ1-5
v_call: TRBV7-2
clone_size: -